This T cell receptor (beta chain) emerged from a study of blood T cells in healthy people across ages. General study points: Higher diversity and more naive CD4+ cells were features of long-lived donors, compared to aged donors.

As regards this clonotype: Its target is unknown.

The V gene's germline CDR1 is DFQATT and CDR2 SNEGSKA (reference sequence). The CDR3 runs to 13 residues. The V and J ends lost 2 bases and 2 bases, in that order; junction bases with no gene match: 2. With a J-beta primer mix and a sample-barcoded 5' primer, a second PCR ran about 6 to 11 cycles. Each cDNA was tagged by a template-switch adaptor containing 12 random nucleotides. MiXCR, applied by TCRdb to the 5' RACE reads, yields one record per CDR3 protein. There are 800,000 to 950,000 distinct CDR3 sequences in the sample; approximately 35% occur only once, and roughly 13% lies in the top ten. Donors gave roughly 10 milliliters of peripheral blood apiece.

The sequence was collected from a man younger than 35 in good health. The sample consisted of blood. The chain recombines TRBV20-1 with TRBJ2-5, with 7 positions matching TRBD2. CDR3 residues: CSARYGGQETQYF. The CDR3 DNA reads as TGCAGTGCTAGATACGGGGGGCAAGAGACCCAGTACTTC.